The present T cell receptor beta chain was sequenced within a study of CXCR3-negative and CXCR3-positive naive CD8 T cells. Study-level results: TRB CDR3 properties served as the basis for inferring TCR strength, and surface CD5 was comparable between naive subsets. CXCR3-expressing naive cells carried TRB CDR3s more hydrophobic than those of CXCR3-negative naive cells. Memory CD8+ T cell repertoires were far less diverse than both naive subsets. TRBV-TRBJ usage was alike in naive CXCR3-negative and CXCR3-positive cells but differed in memory cells.

Researchers prepared the TRB cDNA libraries using 5' RACE with UMI labels. TCRdb re-called the 5' RACE reads and gives one entry per CDR3 protein, without DNA. This sample's table reports about 98,000 distinct CDR3 sequences. As concerns this clonotype: The antigen is undetermined.

CDR1 SEHNR and CDR2 FQNEAQ come from the germline V gene (reference sequence). The length of the CDR3 is 14 residues. At a few hundred thousand cells each, triplicate sorts were carried out for each CD8+ T cell subset. The chain links TRBV7-9 to TRBJ2-7; the TCRdb call, TRBD1, lacks DNA for checking. This clonotype was obtained from a human donor in good health. Some clones in this sample may be carry-over from other donors' samples. The specimen was naive CXCR3+ CD8+ T cells from blood. Subset meaning: CD45RO-CCR7+CD27+CD95- naive CD8+ T cells expressing CXCR3 (TNR3+). CDR3 sequence: CASKPSGGRYEQYF.